This passage covers 10 T cell receptor beta chains from one sample sequenced in a study of molecular identifiers for immune sequencing clone quantification. TCRdb re-called the PCR reads with MiXCR, one entry per CDR3 protein. The top ten hold 0.94% of the sample, which has some 97,000 distinct CDR3 sequences, roughly 24% seen once. Sequencing was carried out using naive CD8+ T cells from blood, with Jurkat cell RNA spiked in. Regarding subset: FACS-sorted CD8+CD4-CCR7+CD45RA+ naive T cells. The receptors stem from a human donor in good health. Some libraries in this study had Jurkat cell RNA spiked in.

This clonotype was picked up many times. The rearrangement joins TRBV7-9 to TRBJ2-1, with 10 bases aligning to TRBD1. Germline V gene lookup returns CDR1 SEHNR and CDR2 FQNEAQ (reference sequence). This CDR3 contains 13 residues. V trimming: 6 bases; J trimming: 10 bases; junction bases outside the gene matches: 6. The CDR3 coding sequence is TGTGCCAGCAGTTATGGGACAGGGGTAGAGCAGTTCTTC. Its protein is CASSYGTGVEQFF. The entire variable domain, with the rest obtained from reference TRBV7-9 and TRBJ2-1, is as follows: DTGVSQNPRHKITKRGQNVTFRCDPISEHNRLYWYRQTLGQGPEFLTYFQNEAQLEKSRLLSDRFSAERPKGSFSTLEIQRTEQGDSAMYLCASSYGTGVEQFFGPGTRLTVL.

This clonotype was counted between two and nine times. The CDR3 region has the DNA TGTGCCAGCAGTTACTCGGAGGTGGGAGGGGCCTACAATGAGCAGTTCTTC. Its protein is CASSYSEVGGAYNEQFF. The chain has TRBV6-2 or TRBV6-3 and TRBJ2-1, with TRBD2 matching 7 bases. The germline V gene encodes CDR1 MNHEY and CDR2 SVGEGT. V lost 0 bases, J lost 2 bases, and 7 bases stayed unmatched. CDR3 length: 17 amino acids.

This clonotype has a handful of counts. The chain recombines TRBV12-3 or TRBV12-4 with TRBJ1-2; D remains ambiguous. The CDR3 has 14 amino acids. Trimming left V 4 bases short and J 3 bases short, with 12 bases between. The CDR3 DNA reads as TGTGCCAGCAGTTCCGCGTGGGAACACTATGGCTACACCTTC. Encoded protein: CASSSAWEHYGYTF.

This clonotype was observed many times. The chain has TRBV7-2 and TRBJ2-3; 7 positions agree with TRBD2. CDR3 length equals 16 residues. Germline V CDR1 and CDR2: SGHTA, FQGNSA. The V segment lost 1 base and the J segment 0 bases; nucleotides outside the gene matches: 4. CDR3 in amino acids: CASSLEGGGSTDTQYF. CDR3 bases: TGTGCCAGCAGCTTAGAGGGCGGGGGAAGCACAGATACGCAGTATTTT.

The chain joins TRBV28 to TRBJ2-7, with a possible D match to TRBD1 (5 bases). Trimming left V 6 bases short and J 4 bases short, with 19 bases between. This CDR3 is 15 amino acids long. Germline loops: CDR1 MDHEN, CDR2 SYDVKM. The CDR3 DNA sequence: TGTGCCAGCAGCTGGGGCCCTTCAGAGGAGTACGAGCAGTACTTC. Protein sequence: CASSWGPSEEYEQYF.

There are many counts of this clonotype. The chain links TRBV7-2 to TRBJ2-3; 9 positions match TRBD2. This CDR3 is 15 amino acids long. The germline V gene has CDR1 SGHTA and CDR2 FQGNSA. After removal of 6 bases from V and 5 bases from J, the junction contained 9 bases not matched to a gene. The chain's CDR3 is CASSKASGILDTQYF. The CDR3 DNA is TGTGCCAGCAGTAAGGCTAGCGGGATTCTAGATACGCAGTATTTT.

There are many counts of this clonotype. The chain recombines TRBV5-8 with TRBJ2-7; weak D call: TRBD2 (5 bases). CDR1 is SGHTS and CDR2 is YDEGEE in the germline V gene. The CDR3 covers 15 residues. V lost 0 bases, J lost 1 base, and 11 bases lay in between. CDR3 nucleotides: TGTGCCAGCAGCTTGGCCATGGGGAGTTCCTACGAGCAGTACTTC. Residues: CASSLAMGSSYEQYF.

Turning to this clonotype: A clone one base away is much larger, so this may be a read error. The chain links TRBV7-6 to TRBJ2-5, with 8 positions matching TRBD1. Germline-derived CDR1 and CDR2 are SGHVS and FNYEAQ. This CDR3 contains 14 residues. Here the CDR3 reads CGSSSDRAPETQYF. CDR3 nucleotides: TGTGGCAGCAGCTCGGACAGGGCTCCGGAGACCCAGTACTTC.

A remark on this clonotype: A much larger clone differs by one base, so this may be a read error. The chain uses TRBV6-5 and TRBJ1-5; D is unresolved. The CDR3 length is 13 residues. CDR1 and CDR2 from the germline V gene are MNHEY and SVGAGI. The CDR3 DNA sequence: TGTGCCCGCAGCCCCTCCGGACGCCAGCCCCAGCATTTT. Amino acid sequence: CARSPSGRQPQHF.

This clonotype was seen ten or more times. This chain uses TRBV6-1 with TRBJ2-7, with unresolved D. This CDR3 is built from 13 residues. CDR1 and CDR2 (germline): MNHNS, SASEGT. With 5 bases removed from V and 2 bases from J, the gap between germline ends came to 10 bases. The CDR3 region is CASSRAGPYEQYF. The CDR3 DNA reads as TGTGCCAGCAGTCGGGCAGGACCCTACGAGCAGTACTTC.